This T cell receptor beta chain was identified during a study of cytomegalovirus exposure and HLA in healthy donors (dated by TCRdb to 2016 to 2017). Regarding the complete study: According to an earlier analysis of 587 of the donors, about 190 million T cells yielded approximately 120 million unique TCR beta sequences and less than 300 Gb of sequence data. An early release covering roughly 600 HLA-typed donors comprised around 300 gigabases of sequencing data and about 90 million unique TCR sequences. Among the roughly 400 genotyped donors, under 90% belonged to the genetic ancestry cluster associated with self-reported Caucasian donors. The study was designed to test whether signatures of past pathogen exposure could be identified by cataloging public T cell receptors. Using immunosequencing, the study profiled T cell repertoires from 500 to 800 subjects and related those repertoires to cytomegalovirus serostatus. In addition to the first cohort of about 650 subjects, a separate validation cohort of 130 or so different subjects was used. The study combined high-throughput TCR immunosequencing, statistical association of individual TCRs with disease status, and machine learning to predict cytomegalovirus infection status. To study patterns of TCR occurrence, a later analysis re-analyzed previously published TCR beta repertoires from 700 or so donors and added high-resolution HLA genotyping. In the later analysis, no new phenotypic data were used to find candidate immune exposures; instead, reliance was placed on TCR beta sequences and their occurrence across donors. An earlier analysis of approximately 500 of the donors applied high-throughput TCR beta sequencing to assess whether each TCR beta V gene segment acted as functional or pseudogenic. Donor age, sex, ethnicity and CMV serostatus were compiled alongside the repertoire data. A later genetic analysis took genome-wide SNP genotypes for about 65% of the 666 donors and used that subset as a discovery cohort. All discovery cohort repertoires had been generated on a single sequencing platform. Both class I and class II loci were covered by HLA typing, at four-digit resolution. Typing coverage differed by locus: A, B, C, DRB1 and DQB1 were typed in about 620-640 donors, DQA1 in 522, DPA1 in around 610, and DPB1 in roughly 470. Five DR-DQ haplotypes were handled as single units for association and clustering, since linkage in the cohort was strong. Among 300 to 500 genotyped donors of the cohort, an average of approximately 240,000 unique TCR beta nucleotide sequences was sequenced per donor, of which about 19% were non-productive.

In total, just over 650 healthy bone marrow donors made up the cohort. At the time of sampling, all cohort members were nominally healthy, though unrecorded immune exposures were likely present. The donor tested CMV seropositive, placing the donor among the 289 seropositive members of the cohort. Every donor gave a peripheral blood sample, and the peripheral blood mononuclear cells from that sample were used for TCR beta sequencing. Genomic DNA extraction from the blood cell samples was performed with the Qiagen DNeasy Blood Extraction Kit. Library preparation employed the immunoSEQ multiplex PCR assay. A mixture of 60 forward primers for TCR Vbeta segments and 13 reverse primers for TCR Jbeta segments was used in the multiplex PCR. Amplification of the CDR3 region of rearranged TCR beta genes was performed with a multiplex PCR assay on genomic DNA. The Illumina HiSeq System was used to sequence the amplified TCR beta libraries as 87-base-pair reads. Under the source paper's analysis protocol: A later analysis tallied around 87 million unique TCR beta chains across the 640 or so repertoires, and approximately 11 million of those chains were shared by two or more donors. To remove PCR and sequencing errors, raw reads were error-corrected and collapsed into unique sequences using a nearest-neighbor algorithm that merged closely related sequences. V, D and J gene segments were assigned by aligning CDR3 sequences to IMGT reference sequences. For a sequence to be retained, at least a six-nucleotide match to both a V gene segment and a J gene segment was required. Rearrangements were called productive when the CDR3 lacked stop codons and stayed in frame with V and J; all others were non-productive. Following IMGT convention, CDR3 was defined as the stretch from the second conserved V-encoded cysteine to the conserved J-encoded phenylalanine. The earlier analysis of fewer than 750 of the donors excluded sequences that lacked an unambiguous match to a single V gene segment. In an earlier analysis of some 590 of the donors, a V segment was called functional when productive rearrangements were above 56.7%, and segregating when the standard deviation between donors exceeded 5%. To diagnose cytomegalovirus status from the catalog of TCR beta chain sequences, a statistical classification framework was built. In a later analysis, V and J genes were assigned by comparing TCR nucleotide sequences against IMGT/GENE-DB human TR gene sequences. Using the TCRdist pipeline, a later analysis assigned CDR3 sequences along with most-parsimonious VDJ recombination scenarios. In a later analysis, every TCR beta chain was defined by the combination of its CDR3 amino acid sequence and its V-gene family, and reads without a unique V-gene family were dropped. To address suspected cross-contamination and a sequencing artifact, a later analysis removed some 620 highly shared, low-generation-probability nucleotide sequences. A later analysis calculated a clonal expansion index for each public chain from normalized within-repertoire ranks of inferred template counts. In a later analysis, generation probabilities were computed with a VDJ recombination model fitted to out-of-frame rearrangements, and the resulting probabilities were checked against IGoR. Hypergeometric tests were used in a later analysis to score TCR-TCR, TCR-HLA and TCR-CMV co-occurrence, with a repertoire-size bias correction applied to the TCR pairs. In a later analysis, false discovery rates were estimated by permuting HLA or CMV assignments 20 times. In a later analysis, co-occurring TCRs were grouped with DBSCAN, and TCRdist sequence similarity was added when clustering was performed within HLA-allele-positive subsets. Repertoires with fewer than 30,000 or more than 120,000 public chains were left out of co-occurrence clustering, as were about 5 repertoires with anomalous nucleotide sharing. Not all clones reach the TCRdb copy of this immuneACCESS table, which keeps in-frame sequences only. Checked studies attribute under half of the gap to unresolved V genes and leave the rest unexplained. V, J and clone size are taken as reported in that table, and D and trimming were inferred from the DNA itself. In all, the sample holds some 130,000 clones, and roughly two thirds of those were seen once. Less than 2% of the sample is taken by the ten largest.

Study-wide conclusions, independent of this receptor: When HLA alleles, especially DR and DQ, strongly co-occurred, TCR associations were difficult to assign to individual alleles. In a later genetic analysis, fewer N-insertions in productive TCRs were reported among donors in an Asian-associated ancestry cluster than the roughly 700-donor mean. In a later analysis, several top co-occurrence clusters were reported to appear linked to parvovirus B19, influenza, CMV and Epstein-Barr virus. It was suggested by the authors that the approach could potentially be generalized to other disease states and immunological phenotypes. A later analysis found that TCR association rates varied across HLA loci, with DRB1 alleles showing the most associated TCRs and HLA-C alleles the fewest. Specific HLA alleles were associated with more than 15,000 TCR beta sequences at a false discovery rate of 0.05 in a later analysis. Correlated functional status among segregating V segments might reflect linkage disequilibrium, but an unknown experimental factor could not be ruled out. Compared with equally common non-associated chains, HLA-associated TCR beta chains in a later analysis were more clonally expanded and had lower generation probabilities. Sequencing depth was assumed to be roughly uniform across donors in the presence/absence analyses, though that assumption may not hold. The study gave a list of under 200 TCR beta chains associated with cytomegalovirus. The only immune exposure information available for the cohort was CMV serostatus. Broadly in line with IMGT annotations, most TCR beta V segments showed up in productive rearrangements about 87% or about 30% of the time in an earlier analysis of approximately 640 of the donors. Because HLA typing was unavailable for some donors at each locus, only the typed subset was used in association tests. A cluster of highly shared sequence variants was judged likely to be a technical artifact of the sequencing pipeline. Most TCR sequences were seen in very few donors, while some public TCRs were found in many individuals. Only TCR beta chains were sequenced in this cohort, and the absence of alpha or paired-chain data limited detectable features. A further reported finding was that TCR beta sequences accurately predicted the HLA-A and HLA-B alleles for most subjects in the first cohort. An association between a missense DCLRE1C variant and V-gene and J-gene trimming of TCR beta chains was found in a later genetic analysis and replicated in an independent cohort. Three of the identified cytomegalovirus-associated TCR beta chains were confirmed in vitro to be specific for cytomegalovirus antigens. According to a later analysis, most CMV-associated TCR beta chains appeared to be HLA-restricted, and the HLA associations seemed to be driven largely by CMV exposure. Cytomegalovirus status was reported to be diagnosed by the classifier with high specificity and sensitivity in both the original and validation cohorts. Over 15 rarely observed V segments, including chromosome 9 orphons, were excluded from the earlier analysis of about 610 of the donors because counts were too low.

The table lists this clone with a few counts. The antigen it binds to is not known. The sample holds no much larger clone one base away, and base qualities are not on file. The sample taken for sequencing was PBMCs. This TCR came from a man aged 25-40 years in good health and CMV-seropositive.

Read as DNA, the sequence is TGTGCCAGCAGCCAGGGAATCAAAGGGCGGGGGTTCACAGATACGCAGTATTTT. Translated, this gives CASSQGIKGRGFTDTQYF. The chain was built from TRBV4-2 and TRBJ2-3; TRBD2 fits 7 bases in the junction. Unmatched junction bases come to 14, with V trimmed by 3 bases and J by 2 bases. CDR1 and CDR2 are read off the germline V gene as LGHNA and YNFKEQ. Reading from cysteine to phenylalanine, the CDR3 counts 18 amino acids. The only DNA kept is the CDR3, 54 bases in frame from the first base.